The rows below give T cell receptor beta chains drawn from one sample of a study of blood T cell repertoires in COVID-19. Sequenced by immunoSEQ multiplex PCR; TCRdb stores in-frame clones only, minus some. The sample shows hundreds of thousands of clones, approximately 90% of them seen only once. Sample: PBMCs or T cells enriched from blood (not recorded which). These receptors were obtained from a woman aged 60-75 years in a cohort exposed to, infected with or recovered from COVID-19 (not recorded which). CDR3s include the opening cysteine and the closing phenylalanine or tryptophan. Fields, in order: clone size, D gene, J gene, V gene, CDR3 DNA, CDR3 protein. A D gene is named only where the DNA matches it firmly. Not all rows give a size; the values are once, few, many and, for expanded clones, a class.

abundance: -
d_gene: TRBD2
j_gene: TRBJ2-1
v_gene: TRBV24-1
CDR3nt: TGTGCCACCAGTGATCAATCTAGCGGGAGGATCGATGAGCAGTTCTTC
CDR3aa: CATSDQSSGRIDEQFF

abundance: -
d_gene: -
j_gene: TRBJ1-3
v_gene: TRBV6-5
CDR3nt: TGTGCCAGCAGTTACGCGGAGACTCCTGGAAACACCATATATTTT
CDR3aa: CASSYAETPGNTIYF

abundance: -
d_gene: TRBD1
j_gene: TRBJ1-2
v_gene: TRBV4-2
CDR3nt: TGTGCCAGCAGCCAAGACGGGGACAGGGACTATGGCTACACCTTC
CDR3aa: CASSQDGDRDYGYTF

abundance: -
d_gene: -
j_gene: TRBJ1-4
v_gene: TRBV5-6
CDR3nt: TGTGCCAGCAGCTTAAGGGGTACTAATGAAAAACTGTTTTTT
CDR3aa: CASSLRGTNEKLFF

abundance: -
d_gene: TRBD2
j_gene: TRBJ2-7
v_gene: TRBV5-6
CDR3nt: TGTGCCAGCAGCTTGCTGGGAGGGGTCTACGAGCAGTACTTC
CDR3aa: CASSLLGGVYEQYF

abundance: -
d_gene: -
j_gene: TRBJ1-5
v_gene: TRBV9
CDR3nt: TGTGCCAGCAGCGTCGGCGGATATAGCAATCAGCCCCAGCATTTT
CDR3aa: CASSVGGYSNQPQHF

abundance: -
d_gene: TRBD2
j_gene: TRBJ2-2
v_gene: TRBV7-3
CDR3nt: TGTGCCAGCAGCCCCCACAGGGGACTAGCGGGAAAGCATAACACCGGGGAGCTGTTTTTT
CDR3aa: CASSPHRGLAGKHNTGELFF

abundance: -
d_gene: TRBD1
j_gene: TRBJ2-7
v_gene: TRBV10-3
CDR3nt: TGTGCCATCAGTGAGTCGGTACCCGGGACAGGGCGACTCTACGAGCAGTACTTC
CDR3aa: CAISESVPGTGRLYEQYF

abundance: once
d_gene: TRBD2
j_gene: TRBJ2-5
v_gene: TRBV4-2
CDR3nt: TGTGCCAGCAGCCAAGAGGGAGCGGGAGGACAATTACGAAAAGAGACCCAGTACTTC
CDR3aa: CASSQEGAGGQLRKETQYF

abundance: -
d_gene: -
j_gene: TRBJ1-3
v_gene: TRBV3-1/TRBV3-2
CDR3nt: TGTGCCAGCAGCCAACCCCCCACATCTGGAAACACCATATATTTT
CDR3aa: CASSQPPTSGNTIYF

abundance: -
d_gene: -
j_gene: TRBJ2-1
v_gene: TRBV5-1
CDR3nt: TGCGCCAGCAGCGTCGACTCAAACATCCGTAACAATGAGCAGTTCTTC
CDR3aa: CASSVDSNIRNNEQFF